A selection of T cell receptor beta chains follows, all from one sample in a study of blood T cell repertoires in COVID-19. Using immunoSEQ multiplex PCR, the repertoire was profiled, and TCRdb retains in-frame clones only, with some absent. The table includes about 230,000 clones, approximately 85% detected once. Sequencing was done on a sample of peripheral blood. The receptors were sampled from a man aged 35 to 55 with acute or convalescent COVID-19. CDR3s include the opening cysteine and the closing phenylalanine or tryptophan. The D gene is left open where the match is weak. Clone size, where shown, is once, few, many, or a class for clones that have expanded.

len: 15
v_gene: TRBV28
abundance: .
d_gene: TRBD1
j_gene: TRBJ1-5
CDR3nt: TGTGCCAGCAGTCCTGGGACAGGGAACAATCAGCCCCAGCATTTT
CDR3aa: CASSPGTGNNQPQHF

len: 16
v_gene: TRBV28
abundance: few
d_gene: .
j_gene: TRBJ2-7
CDR3nt: TGTGCCAGCAGTTTAGTCTCATCAAACGGGGCCTACGAGCAGTACTTC
CDR3aa: CASSLVSSNGAYEQYF

len: 16
v_gene: TRBV15
abundance: once
d_gene: TRBD1
j_gene: TRBJ2-3
CDR3nt: TGTGCCACCAGCAGAGATGGGGACAGGGGTATAGATACGCAGTATTTT
CDR3aa: CATSRDGDRGIDTQYF

len: 14
v_gene: TRBV6-5
abundance: .
d_gene: TRBD1
j_gene: TRBJ2-7
CDR3nt: TGTGCCAGCAGTTACAGGGGGCAATCCTACGAGCAGTACTTC
CDR3aa: CASSYRGQSYEQYF

len: 16
v_gene: TRBV4-2
abundance: .
d_gene: TRBD2
j_gene: TRBJ2-2
CDR3nt: TGTGCCAGCAGCCCCCAAGCGGGGGGGCCGGCCGGGGAGCTGTTTTTT
CDR3aa: CASSPQAGGPAGELFF

len: 18
v_gene: TRBV12-2
abundance: .
d_gene: .
j_gene: TRBJ1-6
CDR3nt: TGTGCAAGTCGCCTTACCCGTCGGGGAACCTTGGGGAATTCACCCCTCCACTTT
CDR3aa: CASRLTRRGTLGNSPLHF

len: 17
v_gene: TRBV30
abundance: .
d_gene: .
j_gene: TRBJ1-6
CDR3nt: TGTGCCTGGAACCCCTCGGGGGGATTTTCCTATAATTCACCCCTCCACTTT
CDR3aa: CAWNPSGGFSYNSPLHF

len: 15
v_gene: TRBV7-2
abundance: .
d_gene: TRBD2
j_gene: TRBJ2-1
CDR3nt: TGTGCCAGCAGCTCGAGCGGGGGGGCTTACAATGAGCAGTTCTTC
CDR3aa: CASSSSGGAYNEQFF

len: 15
v_gene: TRBV7-9
abundance: .
d_gene: .
j_gene: TRBJ1-5
CDR3nt: TGTGCCAGCAGCTTAGCTACGGGATGGAATCAGCCCCAGCATTTT
CDR3aa: CASSLATGWNQPQHF

len: 13
v_gene: TRBV6-2/TRBV6-3
abundance: .
d_gene: .
j_gene: TRBJ1-5
CDR3nt: TGTGCCAGCAGTGGAGGGAGTGATCAGCCCCAGCATTTT
CDR3aa: CASSGGSDQPQHF

len: 13
v_gene: TRBV28
abundance: .
d_gene: .
j_gene: TRBJ1-2
CDR3nt: TGTGCCAGCAATTCCCGGGGTAGAGGGGGCTACACCTTC
CDR3aa: CASNSRGRGGYTF

len: 13
v_gene: TRBV5-4
abundance: .
d_gene: .
j_gene: TRBJ2-2
CDR3nt: TGTGCCAGCAGCTTTGGGCCCGGCGGGGAGCTGTTTTTT
CDR3aa: CASSFGPGGELFF

len: 13
v_gene: TRBV6-5
abundance: .
d_gene: .
j_gene: TRBJ1-1
CDR3nt: TGTGCCAGCAGTTACGAGGGGAACACTGAAGCTTTCTTT
CDR3aa: CASSYEGNTEAFF

len: 14
v_gene: TRBV11-2
abundance: .
d_gene: TRBD1
j_gene: TRBJ1-2
CDR3nt: TGTGCCAGCAGCTCTACGACAGGGGGCGGAGGCTACACCTTC
CDR3aa: CASSSTTGGGGYTF

len: 14
v_gene: TRBV6-1
abundance: .
d_gene: .
j_gene: TRBJ1-5
CDR3nt: TGTGCCAGCAGTGAAGCATCACGGAATCAGCCCCAGCATTTT
CDR3aa: CASSEASRNQPQHF

len: 14
v_gene: TRBV28
abundance: .
d_gene: .
j_gene: TRBJ1-4
CDR3nt: TGTGCCAGCAGCTCACAGGGAACCGGTGAAAAACTGTTTTTT
CDR3aa: CASSSQGTGEKLFF

len: 15
v_gene: TRBV19
abundance: once
d_gene: .
j_gene: TRBJ2-3
CDR3nt: TGTGCCAGTAGTCCCGGGACTTTGGGCGCAGATACGCAGTATTTT
CDR3aa: CASSPGTLGADTQYF

len: 13
v_gene: TRBV6-4
abundance: .
d_gene: .
j_gene: TRBJ1-2
CDR3nt: TGTGCCAGCAGTGTTTTCCCCGGCTATGGCTACACCTTC
CDR3aa: CASSVFPGYGYTF

len: 16
v_gene: TRBV7-2
abundance: .
d_gene: TRBD1
j_gene: TRBJ2-7
CDR3nt: TGTGCCAGCAGCTTAACAGGGACAGGGGAAGGCTACGAGCAGTACTTC
CDR3aa: CASSLTGTGEGYEQYF

len: 15
v_gene: TRBV27
abundance: .
d_gene: TRBD1
j_gene: TRBJ1-1
CDR3nt: TGTGCCAGCAGTCAAACCGACAGGGAGGACACTGAAGCTTTCTTT
CDR3aa: CASSQTDREDTEAFF

len: 17
v_gene: TRBV3-1/TRBV3-2
abundance: .
d_gene: .
j_gene: TRBJ2-3
CDR3nt: TGTGCCAGCAGCCTAGCAGACAGGTACACGAGCACAGATACGCAGTATTTT
CDR3aa: CASSLADRYTSTDTQYF

len: 17
v_gene: TRBV9
abundance: .
d_gene: .
j_gene: TRBJ2-3
CDR3nt: TGTGCCAGCAGCTCAGGGGTCGGGCCTCGGGGCACAGATACGCAGTATTTT
CDR3aa: CASSSGVGPRGTDTQYF